This passage covers 11 T cell receptor beta chains from one sample sequenced in a study of T cells in Graves' hyperthyroidism and ophthalmopathy. RNA transcripts provided the source from which TCR beta CDR3 regions were amplified. HTBI primers were the set used in a first-round RT-PCR of the TCR CDR3. A single record per CDR3 protein comes from TCRdb applying MiXCR to the multiplex PCR reads. The profile shows 750,000 to 900,000 distinct CDR3 sequences, approximately 40% of them singletons. Sequencing was carried out using blood. The receptors stem from a man aged 18-30 years with Graves' hyperthyroidism.

The table lists this clonotype with many counts. The V gene is TRBV9, the J gene TRBJ1-2; 8 nucleotides align to TRBD1. Trimming at V came to 4 bases and at J to 5 bases, leaving 4 bases not matched to a gene. Germline V gene sequence: CDR1 SGDLS, CDR2 YYNGEE. This CDR3 spans 13 amino acids. CDR3 region: CASSPGGEYGYTF. As DNA, the CDR3 is TGTGCCAGCAGCCCAGGGGGCGAATATGGCTACACCTTC.

This sequence joins TRBV29-1 and TRBJ2-7, with D possibly being TRBD1 (6 bases). Germline V gene data show CDR1 as SQVTM and CDR2 as ANQGSEA. Deletions cut 8 bases from V and 2 bases from J, with 10 bases between. The CDR3 extends over 11 amino acids. The CDR3 region is CSPGDTYEQYF. CDR3 nucleotides: TGCAGCCCAGGGGATACCTACGAGCAGTACTTC.

A note on this clonotype: This may be a read error, as it is one base from a much larger clone. The CDR3 loop is CATRRAGRINTGELFF. CDR3 nucleotide sequence: TGTGCCACCAGAAGAGCGGGACGAATTAACACCGGGGAGCTGTTTTTT. The genes are TRBV15 and TRBJ2-2; 7 bases agree with TRBD2. Germline lookup yields CDR1 LNHNV and CDR2 YYDKDF (reference sequence). The CDR3 runs to 16 residues.

This clonotype has a count of ten or more. The rearrangement joins TRBV10-3 to TRBJ1-4, with TRBD1 matching over 8 bases. Germline V CDR1 and CDR2: ENHRY, SYGVKD. V was pared by 8 bases and J by 6 bases, with 2 bases of the junction left unmatched. The CDR3 runs to 12 residues. In DNA form, the CDR3 reads TGTGCCATCGGACAGGGTGATGAAAAACTGTTTTTT. It is translated as CAIGQGDEKLFF.

The CDR3 here is CSAPRNTMNTEAFF. The DNA for the CDR3 is TGCAGTGCCCCAAGGAACACCATGAACACTGAAGCTTTCTTT. The chain has TRBV20-1 and TRBJ1-1; no clear D. The CDR3 contains 14 residues. Germline loops: CDR1 DFQATT, CDR2 SNEGSKA (reference sequence). V lost 6 bases and J 0 bases, leaving 14 bases between the germline ends.

Comment on this clonotype: Because the CDR3 is missing its conserved closing phenylalanine or tryptophan, this is likely a read error. The DNA is left out, because the CDR3 cannot be placed on it with certainty; the CDR3 is given as TCRdb lists it. This chain links TRBV19 with TRBJ2-2; the D call TRBD2 from the table was never checked on the DNA. Per germline, CDR1 LNHDA and CDR2 SQIVND (reference sequence). The CDR3 length equals 9 residues, ends included. This chain's CDR3 is CASSSSGLA.

This clonotype was seen repeatedly, ten times or more. The genes are TRBV20-1 and TRBJ1-4, with 8 bases that match TRBD1. Germline CDR1 DFQATT, CDR2 SNEGSKA (reference sequence). The CDR3 is 12 residues long. Trimming removed 6 bases from V and 7 bases from J; junction bases left unmatched: 4. The CDR3 DNA follows: TGCAGTGCCCAGGGGGCAGGTGAAAAACTGTTTTTT. Translated: CSAQGAGEKLFF.

This chain connects TRBV5-1 to TRBJ2-7; D may be TRBD2 (6 bases). Germline values: CDR1 SGHRS, CDR2 YFSETQ. V lost 0 bases, J lost 6 bases, and 13 bases lay in between. CDR3 length equals 14 residues. The CDR3 is CASSLGGREAEQYF. As DNA, the CDR3 is TGCGCCAGCAGCTTGGGGGGCAGGGAGGCCGAGCAGTACTTC. The full variable domain, its missing parts supplied by reference TRBV5-1 and TRBJ2-7, is KAGVTQTPRYLIKTRGQQVTLSCSPISGHRSVSWYQQTPGQGLQFLFEYFSETQRNKGNFPGRFSGRQFSNSRSEMNVSTLELGDSALYLCASSLGGREAEQYFGPGTRLTVT.

This clonotype was observed a few times. The rearrangement links TRBV9 to TRBJ2-2; D might be TRBD1 or TRBD2, each matching 5 bases. V lost 3 bases and J lost 6, with 15 bases in between. This CDR3 contains 15 residues. Germline V CDR1 and CDR2: SGDLS, YYNGEE. The CDR3, as DNA: TGTGCCAGCAGCGGAGAGGGACCTTTTCCCGGGGAGCTGTTTTTT. Translation: CASSGEGPFPGELFF. The full variable domain, in which reference TRBV9 and TRBJ2-2 provide the parts outside the CDR3, is DSGVTQTPKHLITATGQRVTLRCSPRSGDLSVYWYQQSLDQGLQFLIQYYNGEERAKGNILERFSAQQFPDLHSELNLSSLELGDSALYFCASSGEGPFPGELFFGEGSRLTVL.

In this sample, this clonotype turned up many times. V gene TRBV19 combines with J gene TRBJ1-5, with unresolved D. The CDR3 has 16 amino acids. CDR1 and CDR2 from the germline V gene are LNHDA and SQIVND (reference sequence). V was shortened by 7 bases and J by 2 bases, with 18 bases between the two germline ends. The CDR3 DNA is TGTGCCAGTAAAATTGGTTCGGGCTCGGGCAATCAGCCCCAGCATTTT. Translating it yields CASKIGSGSGNQPQHF.

CDR3 protein: CASSLEVSGQFNSPLHF. The CDR3 DNA is TGTGCCAGCAGCTTAGAGGTGTCGGGACAGTTTAATTCACCCCTCCACTTT. The J gene is TRBJ1-6, the V gene TRBV7-9; 7 positions agree with TRBD1. Germline CDR1 reads SEHNR; CDR2 reads FQNEAQ (reference sequence). This CDR3 is built from 17 residues. V lost 1 base and J lost 6; bases outside the gene matches: 9. Full variable domain (rest looked up from reference TRBV7-9 and TRBJ1-6): DTGVSQNPRHKITKRGQNVTFRCDPISEHNRLYWYRQTLGQGPEFLTYFQNEAQLEKSRLLSDRFSAERPKGSFSTLEIQRTEQGDSAMYLCASSLEVSGQFNSPLHFGNGTRLTVT.